These 25 T cell receptor beta chains were all obtained from the same sample, sequenced in a study of T cells in Graves' hyperthyroidism and ophthalmopathy. Using RNA transcripts as the source, TCR beta CDR3 regions were amplified. The TCR CDR3 was amplified in a first-round RT-PCR using the HTBI primer set. From the multiplex PCR reads, TCRdb called clonotypes with MiXCR, one entry per CDR3 protein. The data show more than 500,000 distinct CDR3 sequences, 14% to 15% seen once. Input material: blood. Every receptor here comes from a middle-aged woman with Graves' ophthalmopathy.

This clonotype was seen once. The rearrangement joins TRBV29-1 to TRBJ2-5; D is unclear. The CDR3 covers 13 residues. V gave up 4 bases and J gave up 2 bases, with 11 bases separating them. Germline V lookup: CDR1 SQVTM, CDR2 ANQGSEA. CDR3 nucleotide sequence: TGCAGCGTTGGAAGGAACCAACAAGAGACCCAGTACTTC. It translates to CSVGRNQQETQYF.

Ten or more counts support this clonotype. The V and J genes are TRBV6-1 and TRBJ2-7; weak D call: TRBD1 (6 bases). Trimming pared 6 bases from V and 2 bases from J, leaving 17 bases between. CDR3 length: 15 residues. CDR1 and CDR2 from the germline V gene are MNHNS and SASEGT. The CDR3 here is CASSLSQGSPYEQYF. The DNA for the CDR3 is TGTGCCAGCAGCCTGTCTCAGGGGAGCCCCTACGAGCAGTACTTC.

This clonotype was detected many times. The J gene is TRBJ1-1, the V gene TRBV11-1; no firm D call. Germline CDR1 and CDR2: SGHAT and FQDESV (reference sequence). This CDR3 has 15 amino acids. V dropped 5 bases and J dropped 1 base, with 14 bases sitting between them. The CDR3 DNA reads TGTGCCAGCAGCCCTCCTCCCCGGGGGAACACTGAAGCTTTCTTT. This gives the protein CASSPPPRGNTEAFF. Complete variable domain (other parts from reference TRBV11-1 and TRBJ1-1): EAEVAQSPRYKITEKSQAVAFWCDPISGHATLYWYRQILGQGPELLVQFQDESVVDDSQLPKDRFSAERLKGVDSTLKIQPAELGDSAMYLCASSPPPRGNTEAFFGQGTRLTVV.

This sequence joins TRBV2 and TRBJ1-6, with TRBD1 identical over 8 bases. V was pared by 3 bases and J by 0 bases, with 1 base of the junction left unmatched. Germline V CDR1 and CDR2: SNHLY, FYNNEI. The CDR3 totals 16 residues. The CDR3: CASSDRGRSYNSPLHF. For the CDR3, the DNA is TGTGCCAGCAGTGACAGGGGGCGCTCCTATAATTCACCCCTCCACTTT.

The rearrangement links TRBV20-1 to TRBJ2-5; 10 bases match TRBD1. With V trimmed by 4 bases and J by 7 bases, 12 bases remained unmatched. The V gene's germline CDR1 is DFQATT and CDR2 SNEGSKA (reference sequence). This CDR3 has 15 residues. CDR3 sequence reads: CSATPWTGGLATQYF. The CDR3 bases are TGCAGTGCTACACCCTGGACAGGGGGGCTGGCGACCCAGTACTTC.

This clonotype was observed many times. This chain links TRBV7-8 with TRBJ2-2, with TRBD2 matching over 9 bases. This CDR3 spans 16 amino acids. Per germline, CDR1 SGHVS and CDR2 FQNEAQ. Unmatched junction bases numbered 9, after V lost 5 bases and J lost 5 bases. In nucleotides, the CDR3 is TGTGCCAGCAGCAAACTAGCGGGTGATATTACCGGGGAGCTGTTTTTT. Residues: CASSKLAGDITGELFF.

This clonotype was observed at least ten times. The chain has TRBV12-3 or TRBV12-4 and TRBJ2-2; 12 bases align to TRBD2. This CDR3 spans 16 amino acids. V trimming: 5 bases; J trimming: 7 bases; junction bases outside the gene matches: 8. CDR3 DNA: TGTGCCAGCAGTCTGAACCTAGCGGGAGGGAACGGGGAGCTGTTTTTT. Translating gives CASSLNLAGGNGELFF.

The rearrangement joins TRBV6-1 to TRBJ2-5; 8 nucleotides match TRBD1. The J segment lost 6 bases and the V segment lost 7 bases, leaving 16 bases of the junction unmatched. Germline V gene lookup returns CDR1 MNHNS and CDR2 SASEGT. The CDR3 has 16 residues. The CDR3 DNA follows: TGTGCCAGCACCATACTCGCAGGGGGCGGAGAACAGACCCAGTACTTC. This translates into CASTILAGGGEQTQYF.

This chain joins TRBV28 and TRBJ1-1; D gene ambiguous. The CDR3 totals 16 residues. Trimming took 3 bases from V and 0 from J, leaving 14 bases between them. The germline V gene encodes CDR1 MDHEN and CDR2 SYDVKM. The CDR3 reads CASSLSGMGMNTEAFF. The CDR3 DNA sequence: TGTGCCAGCAGTTTGAGCGGCATGGGGATGAACACTGAAGCTTTCTTT.

Only a few counts were recorded for this clonotype. The chain links TRBV4-1 to TRBJ2-7; D unclear. The CDR3 has 16 amino acids. V gave up 0 bases and J gave up 0 bases, with 12 bases separating them. From germline, CDR1 is MGHRA and CDR2 YSYEKL. The DNA for the CDR3 is TGCGCCAGCAGCCAAGATTTTAACTACGTCTCCTACGAGCAGTACTTC. Translation: CASSQDFNYVSYEQYF.

This clonotype was observed many times. The CDR3: CASVDRGYSYEQYF. CDR3 nucleotide sequence: TGTGCCAGCGTAGACAGGGGGTACTCCTACGAGCAGTACTTC. V usage is TRBV6-5 and J usage is TRBJ2-7; 9 nucleotides align to TRBD1. The germline CDR1 and CDR2 sequences are MNHEY and SVGAGI. The junction had 5 bases not matched to a gene; V was cut back by 8 bases and J by 0 bases. The CDR3 length is 14 residues.

This clonotype was found many times. One junction end does not reproduce the germline sequence, and a read error may be involved. CDR3 bases: TGTACCAGTAGCAGGGAGATACACAATGGCTACACCTTC. This sequence encodes CTSSREIHNGYTF. The chain couples TRBV19 to TRBJ1-2; maybe TRBD1 (5 bases). There are 13 residues in the CDR3. Germline-derived CDR1 and CDR2 are LNHDA and SQIVND (reference sequence).

This clonotype was seen ten or more times. The chain recombines TRBV11-1 with TRBJ2-5, with 11 nucleotides matching TRBD2. Looked up from germline, CDR1 is SGHAT and CDR2 is FQDESV (reference sequence). The CDR3 has 16 residues. The junction had 7 bases not matched to a gene; V was cut back by 4 bases and J by 3 bases. The CDR3 DNA is TGTGCCAGCAGCTCCAGACTAGCGGGAAGGGAAGAGACCCAGTACTTC. Protein sequence: CASSSRLAGREETQYF.

This clonotype was seen ten or more times. The CDR3 loop reads CSAWSRAGGYTF. The CDR3 DNA sequence: TGCAGTGCTTGGAGCAGGGCGGGGGGCTACACCTTC. The chain links TRBV20-1 to TRBJ1-2; weak D call: TRBD1 (5 bases). Germline CDR1 DFQATT, CDR2 SNEGSKA (reference sequence). This CDR3 contains 12 residues. V shed 5 bases and J shed 8 bases, with 15 bases lying between them.

This clonotype was observed many times. In DNA form, the CDR3 reads TGTGCCAGCAGCTTCGACCGGGGCTCCAGTGGGACTGAAGCTTTCTTT. Translating it yields CASSFDRGSSGTEAFF. V is TRBV11-1 and J is TRBJ1-1, with a possible D match to TRBD1 (5 bases). The CDR3 totals 16 residues. The germline V gene has CDR1 SGHAT and CDR2 FQDESV (reference sequence). V was pared by 3 bases and J by 5 bases, with 19 bases between. Full variable domain (outside the CDR3, taken from reference TRBV11-1 and TRBJ1-1): EAEVAQSPRYKITEKSQAVAFWCDPISGHATLYWYRQILGQGPELLVQFQDESVVDDSQLPKDRFSAERLKGVDSTLKIQPAELGDSAMYLCASSFDRGSSGTEAFFGQGTRLTVV.

The chain combines TRBV28 with TRBJ2-5, with D unclear. CDR1 is MDHEN, CDR2 SYDVKM, per germline. V was shortened by 0 bases and J by 7 bases, with 9 bases between the two germline ends. This CDR3 has 13 residues. The CDR3 spells CASSLWGVGTQYF. The CDR3 DNA reads TGTGCCAGCAGTTTATGGGGCGTGGGGACCCAGTACTTC.

This clonotype has ten or more counts. The chain has TRBV28 and TRBJ1-1; D is ambiguous. Germline-derived CDR1 and CDR2 are MDHEN and SYDVKM. CDR3 length: 13 amino acids. With 5 bases removed from V and 1 base from J, the gap between germline ends came to 8 bases. The CDR3: CASSTAGNTEAFF. CDR3 coding DNA: TGTGCCAGCAGTACCGCGGGGAACACTGAAGCTTTCTTT.

This clonotype occurred many times. The chain combines TRBV27 with TRBJ2-7; D is perhaps TRBD1 (6 bases). Trimming cost V 8 bases and J 0 bases, with 14 bases left between them. The CDR3 has 14 amino acids. Germline CDR1 MNHEY, CDR2 SMNVEV (reference sequence). The CDR3: CASQDSQDSYEQYF. As DNA, the CDR3 is TGTGCCAGCCAGGACAGCCAGGACTCCTACGAGCAGTACTTC.

Ten or more counts support this clonotype. V gene TRBV28 combines with J gene TRBJ2-7; D ambiguous. The V and J ends lost 0 bases and 7 bases respectively, with 7 bases between them. Germline assignment: CDR1 MDHEN and CDR2 SYDVKM. CDR3 length: 12 amino acids. CDR3 region: CASSLWGREQYF. The CDR3 DNA reads as TGTGCCAGCAGTTTATGGGGCAGAGAGCAGTACTTC. Supplemented by reference TRBV28 and TRBJ2-7, the full variable domain reads DVKVTQSSRYLVKRTGEKVFLECVQDMDHENMFWYRQDPGLGLRLIYFSYDVKMKEKGDIPEGYSVSREKKERFSLILESASTNQTSMYLCASSLWGREQYFGPGTRLTVT.

This clonotype has a count of ten or more. The gene calls are TRBV12-3 or TRBV12-4 and TRBJ2-1; TRBD2 matches at 8 bases. The CDR3 has 16 amino acids. V shed 6 bases, J shed 10 bases, and the junction held 17 bases outside the gene matches. For the CDR3, the DNA is TGTGCCAGCAGCCTCCCATGGCGGGAGGATTCGGGGGAGCAGTTCTTC. Protein product: CASSLPWREDSGEQFF.

This sequence joins TRBV29-1 and TRBJ2-4, with D possibly TRBD2 on 5 matching bases. The CDR3 spans 16 residues. The germline V and J ends were trimmed by 4 bases and 7 bases, with 23 bases remaining between them. Per germline, CDR1 SQVTM and CDR2 ANQGSEA. The CDR3 DNA reads as TGCAGCGTTGCGCTGGGAGCGGCCTCACCGCGGAACATTCAGTACTTC. Residues: CSVALGAASPRNIQYF.

In this sample, this clonotype turned up many times. V usage is TRBV7-9 and J usage is TRBJ2-7, with TRBD1 as a possible D gene (5 bases). This CDR3 has 13 amino acids. Per germline, CDR1 SEHNR and CDR2 FQNEAQ (reference sequence). V was trimmed by 6 bases and J by 6 bases, leaving 15 bases between them. The CDR3 reads CASRGSREGEQYF. CDR3 DNA: TGTGCCAGCAGAGGGTCCAGGGAAGGCGAGCAGTACTTC.

The chain recombines TRBV4-2 with TRBJ2-2; possibly TRBD1 for D (5 bases). Trimming removed 4 bases at V and 0 bases at J, with 9 bases between. CDR1 and CDR2 from the germline V gene are LGHNA and YNFKEQ. This CDR3 comprises 15 residues. DNA of the CDR3: TGTGCCAGCAGCCTAGGGGAAGCGAACACCGGGGAGCTGTTTTTT. Encoded protein: CASSLGEANTGELFF.

This clonotype was picked up many times. The chain employs TRBV7-9 and TRBJ2-2; no firm D call. Trimming left V 1 base short and J 3 bases short, with 9 bases between. Germline-derived CDR1 and CDR2 are SEHNR and FQNEAQ (reference sequence). This CDR3 has 15 amino acids. The CDR3 nucleotides read TGTGCCAGCAGCTTAGGGACCCAGGACACCGGGGAGCTGTTTTTT. Residues: CASSLGTQDTGELFF.

The chain couples TRBV9 to TRBJ2-6; 9 nucleotides agree with TRBD1. The V segment lost 2 bases and the J segment 5 bases; nucleotides outside the gene matches: 8. CDR3 length equals 17 residues. Germline CDR1 SGDLS, CDR2 YYNGEE. CDR3 protein: CASSVGTGHPWANVLTF. CDR3 nucleotide sequence: TGTGCCAGCAGCGTCGGGACAGGGCATCCCTGGGCCAACGTCCTGACTTTC.